This T cell receptor (beta chain) was documented in a study of T cell clones after liver transplantation. Study at large: Immunosuppression withdrawal was tried within 2 years after liver transplantation in this trial.

The data were produced by immunoSEQ multiplex PCR, yet TCRdb's version contains in-frame clones alone and is incomplete. The sample has over 50,000 clones, approximately 84% seen once. This receptor was identified in a human donor who received a liver transplant. This material consisted of CD4+ T cells from blood, taken before liver transplant.

CDR3 residues: CASRDNRSNGYTF. CDR3 coding DNA: TGTGCCAGCAGGGATAACAGGTCCAATGGCTACACCTTC. The chain carries TRBV6-5 and TRBJ1-2; tentatively, D is TRBD1 (5 bases). The CDR3 sequence is 13 residues long. CDR1 is MNHEY, CDR2 SVGAGI, per germline. The ends were cut back, 6 bases at V and 6 bases at J, with 14 bases in the middle.